Listed below are T cell receptor beta chains from one sample, sequenced in a study of T cell changes during pregnancy in multiple sclerosis. Generated by immunoSEQ multiplex PCR, the TCRdb table keeps only in-frame clones and is missing some. The sample lists around 70,000 clones, about 89% occurring once. Material: peripheral blood, obtained in the second trimester of pregnancy. These receptors all stem from a female donor with multiple sclerosis, enrolled in a pregnancy study. CDR3s include the opening cysteine and the closing phenylalanine or tryptophan. The D gene is left open where the match is weak.

j_call v_call d_call cdr3_aa
TRBJ1-3 TRBV6-5 . CASSQQRPPGNTIYF
TRBJ2-3 TRBV9 . CASSVGSAHLLRDTQYF
TRBJ2-2 TRBV7-8 TRBD1 CASSDPGQGITGELFF
TRBJ2-1 TRBV7-2 . CASSLTGIANTLLEQFF
TRBJ2-6 TRBV7-9 TRBD2 CASSLTSAGANVLTF
TRBJ2-4 TRBV7-6 TRBD1 CASSLGYRGPGGIQYF
TRBJ2-4 TRBV4-2 . CASSVSGTGVDIQYF
TRBJ1-1 TRBV6-5 . CASRSIGRPEAFF
TRBJ2-1 TRBV29-1 TRBD2 CSLMGLAGVGEQFF
TRBJ2-2 TRBV11-3 . CASRHRVNTGELFF
TRBJ2-7 TRBV12-5 . CASGLALRLNYEQYF
TRBJ1-1 TRBV4-3 TRBD1 CASSQDNAGGTEAFF
TRBJ1-4 TRBV7-3 TRBD1 CASSRGQLLGEKLFF
TRBJ1-1 TRBV18 TRBD1 CASSQTGEREAFF
TRBJ1-1 TRBV4-3 . CASSQLQNTEAFF
TRBJ1-6 TRBV9 TRBD1 CASSTDRAYNSPLHF
TRBJ1-1 TRBV14 TRBD1 CASSRDRNTEAFF
TRBJ2-3 TRBV27 TRBD2 CASSPRGRAGAPDTQYF
TRBJ1-5 TRBV7-2 TRBD1 CASSLQQGDQPQHF
TRBJ2-1 TRBV14 TRBD2 CASSQGLAGVSFSYNEQFF
TRBJ2-7 TRBV2 TRBD2 CASSAGGGLREQYF
TRBJ2-7 TRBV7-2 . CASSLRQGGSYEQYF
TRBJ1-2 TRBV29-1 . CSVADDRQNYGYTF
TRBJ2-5 TRBV7-8 TRBD2 CASSLVAGGPRETQYF
TRBJ2-4 TRBV23-1 . CASSQGLAKNIQYF
TRBJ2-3 TRBV5-1 . CASSPVEPRADTQYF
TRBJ2-1 TRBV29-1 TRBD2 CSVEAAERGGLVRSYNEQFF
TRBJ1-2 TRBV15 . CATSRVDSGLGYTF
TRBJ2-4 TRBV2 . CASSESGAGGKNIQYF
TRBJ2-1 TRBV7-2 TRBD1 CASSIPGQREFF
TRBJ2-4 TRBV19 TRBD1 CASSQLTGLGNIQYF
TRBJ2-2 TRBV4-2 . CASSPTEAPGGELFF